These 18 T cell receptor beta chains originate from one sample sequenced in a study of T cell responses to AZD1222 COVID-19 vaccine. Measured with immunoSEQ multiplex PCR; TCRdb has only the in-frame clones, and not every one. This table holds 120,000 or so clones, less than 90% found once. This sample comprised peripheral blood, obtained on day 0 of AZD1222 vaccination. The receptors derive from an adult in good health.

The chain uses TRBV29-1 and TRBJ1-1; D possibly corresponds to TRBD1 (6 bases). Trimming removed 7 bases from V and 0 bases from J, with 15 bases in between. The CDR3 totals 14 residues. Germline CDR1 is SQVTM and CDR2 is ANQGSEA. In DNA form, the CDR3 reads TGCAGCGCCAAGACAGGCTTCATGAACACTGAAGCTTTCTTT. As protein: CSAKTGFMNTEAFF.

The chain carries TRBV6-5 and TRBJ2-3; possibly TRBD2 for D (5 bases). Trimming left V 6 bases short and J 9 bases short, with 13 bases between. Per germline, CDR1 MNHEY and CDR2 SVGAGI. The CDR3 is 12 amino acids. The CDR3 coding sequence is TGTGCCAGCAGGGGGAGCCCTCCGACGCAGTATTTT. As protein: CASRGSPPTQYF.

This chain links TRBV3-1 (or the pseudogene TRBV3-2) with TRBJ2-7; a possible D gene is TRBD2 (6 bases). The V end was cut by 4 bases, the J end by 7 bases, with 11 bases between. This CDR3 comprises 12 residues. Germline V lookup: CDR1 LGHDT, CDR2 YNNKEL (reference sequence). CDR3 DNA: TGTGCCAGCAGCCGGACGGGGGAAGAGCAGTACTTC. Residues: CASSRTGEEQYF.

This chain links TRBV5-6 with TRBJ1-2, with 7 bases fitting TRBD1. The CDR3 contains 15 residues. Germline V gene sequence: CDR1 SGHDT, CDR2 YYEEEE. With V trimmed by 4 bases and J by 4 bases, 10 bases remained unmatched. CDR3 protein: CASSPEGQHFYGYTF. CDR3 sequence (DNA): TGTGCCAGCAGCCCAGAGGGACAGCACTTCTATGGCTACACCTTC.

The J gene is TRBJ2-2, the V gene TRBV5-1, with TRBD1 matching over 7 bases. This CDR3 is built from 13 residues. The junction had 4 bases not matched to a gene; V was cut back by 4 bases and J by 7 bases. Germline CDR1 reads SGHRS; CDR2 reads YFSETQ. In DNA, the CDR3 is TGCGCCAGCAGCCTTACAGGGGTCGGGGAGCTGTTTTTT. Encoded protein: CASSLTGVGELFF.

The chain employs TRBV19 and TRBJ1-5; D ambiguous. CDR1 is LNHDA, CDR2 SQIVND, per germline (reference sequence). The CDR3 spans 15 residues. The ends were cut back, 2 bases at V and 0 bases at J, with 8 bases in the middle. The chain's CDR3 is CASSISSYSNQPQHF. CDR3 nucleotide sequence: TGTGCCAGTAGTATATCTTCCTATAGCAATCAGCCCCAGCATTTT.

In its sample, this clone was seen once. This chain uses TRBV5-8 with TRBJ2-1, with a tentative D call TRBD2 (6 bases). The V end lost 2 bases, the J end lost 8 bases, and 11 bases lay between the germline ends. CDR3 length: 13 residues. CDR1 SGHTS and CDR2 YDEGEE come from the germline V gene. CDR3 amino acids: CASSFSWGDEQFF. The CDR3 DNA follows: TGTGCCAGCAGCTTTTCGTGGGGGGATGAGCAGTTCTTC.

In DNA form, the CDR3 reads TGTGCCAGTAGTGGCGCAACAGGAAACTATGGCTACACCTTC. It yields the protein CASSGATGNYGYTF. The chain recombines TRBV19 with TRBJ1-2, with D perhaps TRBD1 (5 bases). The CDR3 covers 14 residues. Germline V CDR1 and CDR2: LNHDA, SQIVND (reference sequence). V lost 5 bases and J lost 2, with 12 bases in between.

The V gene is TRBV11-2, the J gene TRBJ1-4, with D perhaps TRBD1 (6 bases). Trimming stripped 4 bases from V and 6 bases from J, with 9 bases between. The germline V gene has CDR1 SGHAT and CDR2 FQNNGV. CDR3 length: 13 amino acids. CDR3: CASSWNRDEKLFF. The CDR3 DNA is TGTGCCAGCAGCTGGAACAGGGATGAAAAACTGTTTTTT.

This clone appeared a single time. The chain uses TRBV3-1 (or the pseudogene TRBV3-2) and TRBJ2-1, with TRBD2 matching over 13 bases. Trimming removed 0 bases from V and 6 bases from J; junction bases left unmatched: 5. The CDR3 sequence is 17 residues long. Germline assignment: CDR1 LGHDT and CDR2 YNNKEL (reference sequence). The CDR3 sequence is CASSQDFGLAGVNEQFF. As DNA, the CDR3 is TGTGCCAGCAGCCAAGATTTCGGACTAGCGGGAGTCAATGAGCAGTTCTTC.

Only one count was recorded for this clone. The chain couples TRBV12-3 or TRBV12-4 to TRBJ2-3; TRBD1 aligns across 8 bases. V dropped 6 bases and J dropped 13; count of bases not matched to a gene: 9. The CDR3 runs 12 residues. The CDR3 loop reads CASSEDRGEKYF. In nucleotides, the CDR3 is TGTGCCAGCAGCGAAGACAGGGGTGAGAAGTATTTT.

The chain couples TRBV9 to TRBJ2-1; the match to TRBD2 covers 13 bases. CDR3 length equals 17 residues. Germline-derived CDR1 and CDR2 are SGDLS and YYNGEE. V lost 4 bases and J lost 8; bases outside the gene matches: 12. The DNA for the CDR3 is TGTGCCAGCAGCCCCGGACTAGCGGGAGAGGGGGGTCATGAGCAGTTCTTC. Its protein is CASSPGLAGEGGHEQFF.

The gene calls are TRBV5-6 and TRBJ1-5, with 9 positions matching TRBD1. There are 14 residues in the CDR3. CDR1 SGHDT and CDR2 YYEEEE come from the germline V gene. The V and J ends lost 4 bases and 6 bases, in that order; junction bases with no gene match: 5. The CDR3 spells CASSPGQGSQPQHF. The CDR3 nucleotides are TGTGCCAGCAGCCCGGGACAGGGTAGTCAGCCCCAGCATTTT. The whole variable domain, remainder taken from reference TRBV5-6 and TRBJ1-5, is DAGVTQSPTHLIKTRGQQVTLRCSPKSGHDTVSWYQQALGQGPQFIFQYYEEEERQRGNFPDRFSGHQFPNYSSELNVNALLLGDSALYLCASSPGQGSQPQHFGDGTRLSIL.

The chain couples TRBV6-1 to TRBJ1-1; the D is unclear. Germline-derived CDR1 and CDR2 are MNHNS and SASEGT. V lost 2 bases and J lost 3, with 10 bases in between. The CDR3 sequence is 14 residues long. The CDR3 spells CASSEIWGDTEAFF. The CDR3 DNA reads TGTGCCAGCAGTGAAATCTGGGGTGACACTGAAGCTTTCTTT.

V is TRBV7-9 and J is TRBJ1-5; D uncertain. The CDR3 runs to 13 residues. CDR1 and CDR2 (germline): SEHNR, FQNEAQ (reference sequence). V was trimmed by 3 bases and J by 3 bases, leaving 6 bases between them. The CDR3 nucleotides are TGTGCCAGCAGCTTTTCGGACAATCAGCCCCAGCATTTT. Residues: CASSFSDNQPQHF.

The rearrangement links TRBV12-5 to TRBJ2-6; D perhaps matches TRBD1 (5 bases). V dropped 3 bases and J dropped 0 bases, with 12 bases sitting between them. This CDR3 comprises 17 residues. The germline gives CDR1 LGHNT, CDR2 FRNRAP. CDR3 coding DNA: TGTGCTAGTGGTTTACAGGTTTCGAGCTCTGGGGCCAACGTCCTGACTTTC. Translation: CASGLQVSSSGANVLTF.

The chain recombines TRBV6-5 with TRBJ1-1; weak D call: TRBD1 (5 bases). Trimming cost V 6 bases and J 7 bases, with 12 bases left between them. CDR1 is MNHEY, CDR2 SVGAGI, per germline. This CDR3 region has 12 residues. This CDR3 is CASRSETDEAFF. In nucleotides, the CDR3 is TGTGCCAGCAGATCCGAGACAGATGAAGCTTTCTTT.

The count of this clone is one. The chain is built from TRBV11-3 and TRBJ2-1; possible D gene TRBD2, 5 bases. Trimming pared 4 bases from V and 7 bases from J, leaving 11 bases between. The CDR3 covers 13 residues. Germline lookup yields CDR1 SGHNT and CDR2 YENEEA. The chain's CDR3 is CASSSFGENEQFF. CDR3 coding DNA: TGTGCCAGCAGCTCATTTGGGGAGAATGAGCAGTTCTTC.